The following is a T cell receptor beta chain sequence with its context. Its binding antigen is unknown. Base qualities are missing; no much larger clone stands one base away. This sample stems from a study of blood T cell repertoires in COVID-19 (dated by TCRdb to about 2020). For the study in its entirety: Samples from collaborators originated in the United States, Italy and Spain and spanned both the acute and convalescent phases of COVID-19. The prospective study material was composed of cDNA or gDNA derived from T cells, B-cell-depleted T cells, or PBMCs. Subjects who had been exposed to COVID-19, were actively infected with it, or had recovered from it provided the deeply sampled blood TCRbeta repertoires that made up the dataset. The repertoires were made available in a free public database intended to serve as a resource for research on the immune response to SARS-CoV-2. Samples came from the ongoing ImmuneRACE study (first 160 participants) plus 1,254 subjects from 6 global collaborators. A de-identified subject ID, COVID-19 status, age in years and sex were almost always included in the sample metadata. Where HLA class I and class II types were available, the types were taken from metadata supplied by the sample provider, not from assay-based typing.

Measured from the cysteine to the phenylalanine, the CDR3 is 12 residues long. Of the read, only the CDR3 DNA is kept; its 36 bases are in frame from base 1. CDR1 and CDR2 (MNHEY, SVGAGI) derive from the germline V gene. V is cut by 7 bases and J by 11 bases, and the space between the germline ends is 16 bases. TCRbeta CDR3 regions were amplified from genomic DNA by means of the immunoSEQ Assay, a bias-controlled multiplex PCR. As for the authors' bioinformatics: Nucleated cell counts per sample were estimated from amplification of reference gene primers within the assay. To quantify the absolute abundance of each unique TCRbeta CDR3 rearrangement, sequence reads were collapsed and filtered. For each sample, productive Simpson clonality was calculated by taking the square root of Simpson's diversity index across productive rearrangements. TCRdb's version of the immuneACCESS table is confined to in-frame rearrangements and falls short of the full clone set. An unresolved V gene accounts for under half of the shortfall where checked; the remainder is of unknown origin. V, J and clone size were drawn from that table, and D and trimming were deduced from the DNA. Present in this sample are over 200,000 clones, about 87% of which were seen just once. The top ten clones comprise 2% to 2.5% of the sample.

Paper-wide results and their limitations: Clinical and demographic metadata were provided uncurated, with the amount varying by source and participant.

The collaborating institutions used their own protocols to collect whole blood in K2EDTA tubes. Collaborator samples were shipped for TCRbeta analysis as frozen whole blood, isolated PBMCs, or DNA extracted from either sample type. Sequencing was carried out using peripheral blood. The receptor's source is a woman aged 50 to 65 with acute or convalescent COVID-19. This receptor chain uses TRBV6-5 and TRBJ2-3; perhaps TRBD2 is the D gene, with 6 bases matching. The bases read TGTGCCAGCAAAACACTCTTGGGAGGGCAGTATTTT. Translation gives CASKTLLGGQYF.